Each of the 20 T cell receptor beta chains below was sequenced from the same sample in a study of T cell changes during pregnancy in multiple sclerosis. Profiling relied on immunoSEQ multiplex PCR, and the TCRdb table lists in-frame clones only, not all of them. Here the sample spans about 75,000 clones, roughly 90% being singletons. Sequences were derived from peripheral blood, sampled in the first trimester of pregnancy. The receptors derive from a female donor in good health, enrolled as a control in a pregnancy study.

This chain uses TRBV5-5 with TRBJ1-5; D is possibly TRBD1 (6 bases). The germline V and J ends were trimmed by 5 bases and 2 bases, with 14 bases remaining between them. CDR1 and CDR2 (germline): SGHKS, YYEKEE (reference sequence). CDR3 size: 15 residues. DNA of the CDR3: TGTGCCAGCAGTCCAGGGGAGTTGCGCAATCAGCCCCAGCATTTT. It specifies CASSPGELRNQPQHF.

CDR3: CASSLAGGSSYNEQFF. CDR3 nucleotides: TGCGCCAGCAGCTTGGCTGGTGGTAGCTCCTACAATGAGCAGTTCTTC. The chain couples TRBV5-1 to TRBJ2-1; unclear D gene. The V and J ends lost 0 bases and 0 bases respectively, with 10 bases between them. This CDR3 region has 16 residues. The germline CDR1 and CDR2 sequences are SGHRS and YFSETQ.

The chain joins TRBV7-2 to TRBJ1-5; D remains ambiguous. V dropped 6 bases and J dropped 5 bases, with 11 bases sitting between them. The CDR3 extends over 13 amino acids. CDR1 is SGHTA, CDR2 FQGNSA, per germline. CDR3 nucleotide sequence: TGTGCCAGCAGTTCGACTGGGTATCAGCCCCAGCATTTT. Its protein product is CASSSTGYQPQHF. The full variable domain, with the rest looked up from reference TRBV7-2 and TRBJ1-5, is GAGVSQSPSNKVTEKGKDVELRCDPISGHTALYWYRQSLGQGLEFLIYFQGNSAPDKSGLPSDRFSAERTGGSVSTLTIQRTQQEDSAVYLCASSSTGYQPQHFGDGTRLSIL.

Here the CDR3 reads CASSVAGADTEAFF. In DNA form, the CDR3 reads TGTGCCAGCAGTGTAGCAGGGGCGGACACTGAAGCTTTCTTT. The chain links TRBV27 to TRBJ1-1; D might be TRBD1 (6 bases). V was clipped by 5 bases and J by 3 bases, with 13 bases between them. The germline CDR1 and CDR2 sequences are MNHEY and SMNVEV (reference sequence). This CDR3 contains 14 residues.

The J gene is TRBJ1-4, the V gene TRBV6-6, with 10 bases identical to TRBD1. Germline CDR1 and CDR2: MNHNY and SVGAGI (reference sequence). This CDR3 has 15 residues. With V trimmed by 2 bases and J by 7 bases, 4 bases remained unmatched. CDR3 protein: CASSYPGQGSEKLFF. The CDR3 DNA is TGTGCCAGCAGTTACCCGGGACAGGGGAGTGAAAAACTGTTTTTT.

This chain uses TRBV9 with TRBJ1-3; the D is unclear. The CDR3 runs to 14 residues. Germline V gene data show CDR1 as SGDLS and CDR2 as YYNGEE. Trimming took off 4 bases at V and 0 bases at J, with 8 bases between the two ends. CDR3 loop: CASSPSNSGNTIYF. In DNA form, the CDR3 reads TGTGCCAGCAGCCCGAGTAACTCTGGAAACACCATATATTTT.

Here the CDR3 DNA reads TGTGCCAGCACCGCGCGGGGAGCGGGAGGTGGGCATGTGAATGAGCAGTTCTTC. Its translation: CASTARGAGGGHVNEQFF. The chain uses TRBV27 and TRBJ2-1, with 9 positions matching TRBD2. Germline trimming cut 7 bases from V and 7 bases from J; bases unmatched to any gene: 20. This CDR3 spans 18 amino acids. Germline V lookup: CDR1 MNHEY, CDR2 SMNVEV (reference sequence).

The chain carries TRBV18 and TRBJ1-3; 7 bases are shared with TRBD1. Germline trimming cut 1 base from V and 3 bases from J; bases unmatched to any gene: 18. The germline V gene encodes CDR1 KGHSH and CDR2 LQKENI. There are 20 residues in the CDR3. Here the CDR3 reads CASSPRATGLGIDGGNTIYF. For the CDR3, the DNA is TGTGCCAGCTCACCACGAGCGACAGGGCTTGGGATAGACGGTGGAAACACCATATATTTT.

This chain connects TRBV5-1 to TRBJ2-3; a weak D match, TRBD1 (6 bases). The CDR3 sequence is 15 residues long. Per the germline V gene, CDR1 is SGHRS and CDR2 is YFSETQ. The ends were cut back, 4 bases at V and 6 bases at J, with 18 bases in the middle. CDR3 nucleotides: TGCGCCAGCAGCCCTGGACAGTCTGGATGGGATACGCAGTATTTT. It translates to CASSPGQSGWDTQYF.

The rearrangement joins TRBV9 to TRBJ2-1; possibly TRBD1 for D (5 bases). Trimming cost V 3 bases and J 2 bases, with 12 bases left between them. The CDR3 has 15 residues. In germline, CDR1 is SGDLS, CDR2 YYNGEE. The CDR3 loop reads CASSGPRGPYNEQFF. As DNA, the CDR3 is TGTGCCAGCAGCGGACCAAGGGGTCCCTACAATGAGCAGTTCTTC.

As concerns this clone: At one end the junction does not follow the germline gene, possibly because of a read error. The chain joins TRBV7-7 to TRBJ2-2, with D possibly TRBD1 on 5 matching bases. Germline CDR1 reads SSHAT; CDR2 reads FNYEAQ (reference sequence). The CDR3 spans 14 residues. The CDR3 protein is CASSFGARDGELFF. DNA of the CDR3: TGTGCTAGCAGCTTTGGGGCGCGAGACGGGGAGCTGTTTTTT.

This clone was seen only once. The chain combines TRBV27 with TRBJ1-6; D not resolved. There are 17 residues in the CDR3. V was shortened by 3 bases and J by 0 bases, with 12 bases between the two germline ends. Germline loops: CDR1 MNHEY, CDR2 SMNVEV (reference sequence). The CDR3 sequence: CASSFRTVSSYNSPLHF. The CDR3 bases are TGTGCCAGCAGTTTTCGCACAGTCAGCTCCTATAATTCACCCCTCCACTTT.

This chain joins TRBV2 and TRBJ2-2; D ambiguous. Germline V gene sequence: CDR1 SNHLY, CDR2 FYNNEI. V dropped 6 bases and J dropped 1 base, with 9 bases sitting between them. The CDR3 length is 14 residues. As DNA, the CDR3 is TGTGCCAGCAGGAGTAGCAGGAACACCGGGGAGCTGTTTTTT. Translating gives CASRSSRNTGELFF.

This chain joins TRBV9 and TRBJ1-2; the match to TRBD1 covers 7 bases. CDR1 is SGDLS, CDR2 YYNGEE, per germline. The CDR3 contains 16 residues. J lost 8 bases, V lost 7 bases, and 20 bases had no gene match. The CDR3 sequence: CASAPFPGQLTEGYTF. For the CDR3, the DNA is TGTGCCAGCGCCCCGTTTCCGGGACAGCTGACGGAAGGCTACACCTTC. Based on the CDR3 plus reference TRBV9 and TRBJ1-2, the full variable domain is DSGVTQTPKHLITATGQRVTLRCSPRSGDLSVYWYQQSLDQGLQFLIQYYNGEERAKGNILERFSAQQFPDLHSELNLSSLELGDSALYFCASAPFPGQLTEGYTFGSGTRLTVV.

The J gene is TRBJ2-6, the V gene TRBV5-1; D is undetermined. The V gene lost 0 bases and the J gene lost 0 bases, with 7 bases spanning the gap. This CDR3 spans 16 amino acids. Germline V gene lookup returns CDR1 SGHRS and CDR2 YFSETQ. The CDR3 loop reads CASSLDANSGANVLTF. The CDR3 DNA reads TGCGCCAGCAGCTTGGACGCGAACTCTGGGGCCAACGTCCTGACTTTC. Based on the CDR3 plus reference TRBV5-1 and TRBJ2-6, the full variable domain is KAGVTQTPRYLIKTRGQQVTLSCSPISGHRSVSWYQQTPGQGLQFLFEYFSETQRNKGNFPGRFSGRQFSNSRSEMNVSTLELGDSALYLCASSLDANSGANVLTFGAGSRLTVL.

The CDR3 region is CASSQGQGREQFF. CDR3 nucleotides: TGCGCCAGCAGCCAGGGACAGGGTCGGGAGCAGTTCTTC. The chain uses TRBV4-3 and TRBJ2-1; 9 bases map to TRBD1. Germline trimming cut 3 bases from V and 10 bases from J; bases unmatched to any gene: 4. This CDR3 is built from 13 residues. Germline loops: CDR1 LGHNA, CDR2 YSLEER.

The rearrangement joins TRBV28 to TRBJ1-5; D is perhaps TRBD1 (6 bases). The germline V and J ends were trimmed by 7 bases and 2 bases, with 15 bases remaining between them. CDR3 length: 15 amino acids. CDR1 and CDR2 (germline): MDHEN, SYDVKM. Written as DNA, the CDR3 is TGTGCCAGCACCCGTCAGGGGATGGGCAATCAGCCCCAGCATTTT. It is translated as CASTRQGMGNQPQHF.

The chain employs TRBV27 and TRBJ2-1; 13 nucleotides match TRBD2. This CDR3 contains 18 residues. The germline gives CDR1 MNHEY, CDR2 SMNVEV (reference sequence). Trimming cost V 5 bases and J 0 bases; bases outside gene matches: 7. The CDR3 nucleotides are TGTGCCAGCAGTCTGACTAGCGGGGGGCTTAGCTCCTACAATGAGCAGTTCTTC. Translating gives CASSLTSGGLSSYNEQFF.

This clone was picked up one time. The chain has TRBV19 and TRBJ1-5; D unresolved. Germline lookup yields CDR1 LNHDA and CDR2 SQIVND (reference sequence). This CDR3 contains 14 residues. V was clipped by 3 bases and J by 3 bases, with 9 bases between them. As DNA, the CDR3 is TGTGCCAGTAGTATTGCCCGGGACAATCAGCCCCAGCATTTT. Protein product: CASSIARDNQPQHF.

This clone was counted once. The chain joins TRBV7-2 to TRBJ2-7; the D is unclear. CDR3 length: 13 amino acids. In germline, CDR1 is SGHTA, CDR2 FQGNSA. V was shortened by 4 bases and J by 3 bases, with 10 bases between the two germline ends. CDR3 residues: CASSSYPIYEQYF. The DNA of the CDR3 is TGTGCCAGCAGCTCCTACCCGATCTACGAGCAGTACTTC.